This T cell receptor beta chain stems from a study of T-cell reconstitution after alpha-beta-depleted transplantation in children. The TCRbeta library was prepared with unique molecular identifiers. One entry per CDR3 protein, called by TCRdb with MiXCR from the PCR reads. Seen here are about 610,000 distinct CDR3 sequences, approximately 10% observed once, and the top ten hold 4% to 5%. This clonotype has ten or more counts. Germline CDR1 and CDR2: MNHNS and SASEGT. This CDR3 has 11 residues. Trimming took off 7 bases at V and 7 bases at J, with 10 bases between the two ends. The clonotype comes from a human donor who donated a stem cell graft to a child with acute myeloid leukemia. Sequences were derived from PBMCs from the stem cell graft donor, sampled from the stem cell graft. This chain uses TRBV6-1 with TRBJ2-5, with D hard to call. Here the CDR3 DNA reads TGTGCCAGCAATATAGCAGGGACCCAGTACTTC. It yields the protein CASNIAGTQYF.